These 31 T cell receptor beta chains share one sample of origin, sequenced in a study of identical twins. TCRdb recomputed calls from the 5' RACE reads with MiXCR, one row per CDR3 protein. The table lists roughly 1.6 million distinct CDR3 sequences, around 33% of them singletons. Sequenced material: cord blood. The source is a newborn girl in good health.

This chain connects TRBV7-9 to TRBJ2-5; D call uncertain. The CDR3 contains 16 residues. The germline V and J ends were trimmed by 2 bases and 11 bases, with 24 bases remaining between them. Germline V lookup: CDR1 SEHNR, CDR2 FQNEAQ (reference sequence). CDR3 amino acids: CASSLSSGVTHNEQYF. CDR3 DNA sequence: TGTGCCAGCAGCTTATCGTCCGGAGTAACCCACAATGAGCAGTACTTC.

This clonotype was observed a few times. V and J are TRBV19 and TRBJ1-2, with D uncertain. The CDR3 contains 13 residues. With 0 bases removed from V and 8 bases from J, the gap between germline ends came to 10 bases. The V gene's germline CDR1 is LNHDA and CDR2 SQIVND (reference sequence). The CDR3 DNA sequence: TGTGCCAGTAGTATAGATCGAGTCGGCGGCTACACCTTC. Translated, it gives CASSIDRVGGYTF.

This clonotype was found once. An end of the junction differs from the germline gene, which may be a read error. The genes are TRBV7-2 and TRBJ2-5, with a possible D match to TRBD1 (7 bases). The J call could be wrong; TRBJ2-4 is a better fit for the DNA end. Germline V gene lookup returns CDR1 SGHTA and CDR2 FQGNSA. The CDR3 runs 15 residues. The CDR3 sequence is CASSLQGGDKSIQYF. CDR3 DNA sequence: TGTGCCAGCAGCTTACAGGGGGGTGACAAAAGCATTCAGTACTTC.

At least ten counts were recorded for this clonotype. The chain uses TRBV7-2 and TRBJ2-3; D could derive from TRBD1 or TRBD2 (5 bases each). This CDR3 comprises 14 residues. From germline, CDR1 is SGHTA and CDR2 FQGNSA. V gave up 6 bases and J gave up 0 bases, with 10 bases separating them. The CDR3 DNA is TGTGCCAGCAGTTTTCGGGACAGCACAGATACGCAGTATTTT. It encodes CASSFRDSTDTQYF.

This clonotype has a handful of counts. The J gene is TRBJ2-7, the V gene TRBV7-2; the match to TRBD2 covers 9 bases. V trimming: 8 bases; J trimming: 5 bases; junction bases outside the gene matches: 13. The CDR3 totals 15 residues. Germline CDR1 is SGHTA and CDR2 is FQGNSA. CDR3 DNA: TGTGCCAGCCAACGACGGCGGGAGGGAAGAGACGAGCAGTACTTC. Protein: CASQRRREGRDEQYF.

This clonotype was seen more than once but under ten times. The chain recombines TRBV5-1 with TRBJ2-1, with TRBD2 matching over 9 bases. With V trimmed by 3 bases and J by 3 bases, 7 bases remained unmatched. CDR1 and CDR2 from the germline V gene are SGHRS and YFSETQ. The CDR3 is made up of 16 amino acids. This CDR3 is CASSSRLAARYNEQFF. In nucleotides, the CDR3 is TGCGCCAGCAGCTCGCGACTAGCGGCTCGCTACAATGAGCAGTTCTTC.

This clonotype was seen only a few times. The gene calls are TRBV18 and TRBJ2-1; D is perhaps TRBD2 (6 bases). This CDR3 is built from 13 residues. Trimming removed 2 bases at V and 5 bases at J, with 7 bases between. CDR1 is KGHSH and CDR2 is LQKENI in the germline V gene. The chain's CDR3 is CASSPWTNNEQFF. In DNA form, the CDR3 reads TGTGCCAGCTCACCATGGACTAACAATGAGCAGTTCTTC.

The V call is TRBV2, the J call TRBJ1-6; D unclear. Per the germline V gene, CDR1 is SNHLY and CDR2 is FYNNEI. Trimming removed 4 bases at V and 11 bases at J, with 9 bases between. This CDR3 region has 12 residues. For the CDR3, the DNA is TGTGCCAGCAGTGGTCGCCATCCACCCCTCCACTTT. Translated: CASSGRHPPLHF.

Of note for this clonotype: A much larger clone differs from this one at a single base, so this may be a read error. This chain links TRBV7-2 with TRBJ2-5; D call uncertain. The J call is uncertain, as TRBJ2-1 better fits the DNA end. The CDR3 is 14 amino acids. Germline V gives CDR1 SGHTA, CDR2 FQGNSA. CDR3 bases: TGTGCCAGCAGCTTAGGTTGGGATAAAGAGACCCAGTTCTTC. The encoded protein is CASSLGWDKETQFF.

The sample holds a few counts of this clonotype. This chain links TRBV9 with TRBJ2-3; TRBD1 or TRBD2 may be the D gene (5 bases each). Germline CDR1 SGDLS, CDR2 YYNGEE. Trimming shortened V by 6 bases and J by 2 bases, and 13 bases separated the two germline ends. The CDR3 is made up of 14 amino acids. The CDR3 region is CASNDGGDTDTQYF. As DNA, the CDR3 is TGTGCCAGCAATGATGGGGGAGACACAGATACGCAGTATTTT.

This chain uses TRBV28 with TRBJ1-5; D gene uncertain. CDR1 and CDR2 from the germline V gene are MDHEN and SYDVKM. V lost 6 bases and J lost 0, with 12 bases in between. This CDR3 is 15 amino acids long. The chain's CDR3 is CASRGTPRSNQPQHF. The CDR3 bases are TGTGCCAGCAGGGGCACCCCCCGTAGCAATCAGCCCCAGCATTTT.

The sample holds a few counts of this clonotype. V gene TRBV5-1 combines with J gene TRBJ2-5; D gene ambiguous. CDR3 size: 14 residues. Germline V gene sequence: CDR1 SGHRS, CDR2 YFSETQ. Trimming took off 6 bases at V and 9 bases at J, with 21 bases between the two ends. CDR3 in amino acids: CASTTGESHSAQYF. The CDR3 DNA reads TGCGCCAGCACGACCGGTGAATCCCATTCGGCCCAGTACTTC.

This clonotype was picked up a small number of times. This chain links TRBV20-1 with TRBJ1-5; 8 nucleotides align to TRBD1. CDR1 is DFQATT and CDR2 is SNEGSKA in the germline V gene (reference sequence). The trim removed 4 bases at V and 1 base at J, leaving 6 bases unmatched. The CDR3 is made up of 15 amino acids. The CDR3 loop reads CSANPDRGSNQPQHF. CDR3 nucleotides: TGCAGTGCTAATCCCGACAGGGGAAGCAATCAGCCCCAGCATTTT.

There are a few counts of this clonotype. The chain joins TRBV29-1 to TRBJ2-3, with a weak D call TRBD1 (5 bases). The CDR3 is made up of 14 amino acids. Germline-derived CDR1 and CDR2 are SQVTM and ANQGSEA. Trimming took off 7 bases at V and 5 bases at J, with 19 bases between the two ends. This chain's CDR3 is CSAAAVQGGDTQYF. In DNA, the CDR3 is TGCAGCGCTGCCGCCGTGCAGGGCGGAGATACGCAGTATTTT.

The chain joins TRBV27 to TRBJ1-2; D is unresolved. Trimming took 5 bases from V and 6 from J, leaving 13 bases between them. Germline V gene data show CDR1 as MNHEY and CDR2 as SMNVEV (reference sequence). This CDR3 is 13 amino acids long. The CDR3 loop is CASSPRRAHGYTF. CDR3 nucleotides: TGTGCCAGCAGTCCCCGTAGGGCCCATGGCTACACCTTC.

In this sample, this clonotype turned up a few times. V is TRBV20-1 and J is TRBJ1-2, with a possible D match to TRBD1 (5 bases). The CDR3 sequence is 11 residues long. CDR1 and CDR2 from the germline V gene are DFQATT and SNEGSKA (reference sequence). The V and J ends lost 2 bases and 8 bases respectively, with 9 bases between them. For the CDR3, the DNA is TGCAGTGCTAGACCGCAGGGAGGCTACACCTTC. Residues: CSARPQGGYTF.

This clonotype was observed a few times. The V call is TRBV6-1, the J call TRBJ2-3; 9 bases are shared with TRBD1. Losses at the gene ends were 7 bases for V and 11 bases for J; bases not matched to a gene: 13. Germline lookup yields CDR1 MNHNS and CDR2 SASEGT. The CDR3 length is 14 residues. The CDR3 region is CASKADRGSHRQYF. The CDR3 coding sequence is TGTGCCAGCAAGGCGGACAGGGGTTCTCATCGGCAGTATTTT.

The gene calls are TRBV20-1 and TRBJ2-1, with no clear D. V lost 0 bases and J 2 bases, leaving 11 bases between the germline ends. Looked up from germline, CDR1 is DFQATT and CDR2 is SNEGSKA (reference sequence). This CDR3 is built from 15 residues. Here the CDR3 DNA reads TGCAGTGCTAGAGACAGGCAGTCCCCCTACAATGAGCAGTTCTTC. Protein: CSARDRQSPYNEQFF.

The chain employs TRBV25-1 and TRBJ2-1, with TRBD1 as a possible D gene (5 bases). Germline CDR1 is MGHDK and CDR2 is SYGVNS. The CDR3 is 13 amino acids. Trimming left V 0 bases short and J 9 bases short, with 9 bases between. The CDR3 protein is CASSEYGRGEQFF. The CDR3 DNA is TGTGCCAGCAGTGAATATGGTAGGGGTGAGCAGTTCTTC. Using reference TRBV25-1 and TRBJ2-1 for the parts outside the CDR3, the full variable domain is EADIYQTPRYLVIGTGKKITLECSQTMGHDKMYWYQQDPGMELHLIHYSYGVNSTEKGDLSSESTVSRIRTEHFPLTLESARPSHTSQYLCASSEYGRGEQFFGPGTRLTVL.

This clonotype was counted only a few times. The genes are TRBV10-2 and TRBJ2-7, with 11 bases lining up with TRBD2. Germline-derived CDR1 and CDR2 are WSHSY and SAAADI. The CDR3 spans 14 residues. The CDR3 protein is CATVLAGGSYEQYF. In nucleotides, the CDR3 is TGCGCGACAGTGCTAGCGGGGGGTTCCTACGAGCAGTACTTC.

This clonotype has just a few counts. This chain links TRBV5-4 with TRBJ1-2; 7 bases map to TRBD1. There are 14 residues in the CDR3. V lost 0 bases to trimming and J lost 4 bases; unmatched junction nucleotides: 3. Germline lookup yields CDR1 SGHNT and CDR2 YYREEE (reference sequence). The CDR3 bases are TGTGCCAGCAGCTTGGAATCAGGGGGCTATGGCTACACCTTC. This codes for CASSLESGGYGYTF.

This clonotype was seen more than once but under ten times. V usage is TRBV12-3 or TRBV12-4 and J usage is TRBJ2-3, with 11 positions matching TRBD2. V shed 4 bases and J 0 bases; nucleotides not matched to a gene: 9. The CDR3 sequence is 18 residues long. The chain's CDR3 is CASSSRLAGNSSTDTQYF. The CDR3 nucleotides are TGTGCCAGCAGTTCCCGACTAGCGGGGAACTCTAGCACAGATACGCAGTATTTT.

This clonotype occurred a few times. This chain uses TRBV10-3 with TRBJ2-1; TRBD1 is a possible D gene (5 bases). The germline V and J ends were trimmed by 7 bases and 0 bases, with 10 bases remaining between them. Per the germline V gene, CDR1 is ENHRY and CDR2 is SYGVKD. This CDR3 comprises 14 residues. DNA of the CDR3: TGTGCCATCATAGGGGTCTTCTCCTACAATGAGCAGTTCTTC. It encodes CAIIGVFSYNEQFF.

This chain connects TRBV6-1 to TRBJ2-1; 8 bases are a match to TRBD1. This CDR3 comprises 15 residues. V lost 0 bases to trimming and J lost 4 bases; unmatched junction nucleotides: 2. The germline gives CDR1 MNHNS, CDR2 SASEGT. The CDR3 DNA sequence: TGTGCCAGCAGTGAAGCGCAGGGGGCTTACAATGAGCAGTTCTTC. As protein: CASSEAQGAYNEQFF.

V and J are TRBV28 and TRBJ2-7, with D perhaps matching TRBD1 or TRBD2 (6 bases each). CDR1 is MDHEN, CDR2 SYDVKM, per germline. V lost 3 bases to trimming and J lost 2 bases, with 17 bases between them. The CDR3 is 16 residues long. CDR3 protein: CASSLAGGYRAYEQYF. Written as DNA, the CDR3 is TGTGCCAGCAGTTTGGCCGGAGGGTACAGGGCCTACGAGCAGTACTTC.

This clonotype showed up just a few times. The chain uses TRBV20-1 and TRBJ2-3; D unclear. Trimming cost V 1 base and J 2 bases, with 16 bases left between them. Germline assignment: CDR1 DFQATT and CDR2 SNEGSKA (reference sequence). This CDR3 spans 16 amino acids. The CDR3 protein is CSARGIIRAHTDTQYF. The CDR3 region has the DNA TGCAGTGCTAGAGGGATCATCCGCGCCCACACAGATACGCAGTATTTT.

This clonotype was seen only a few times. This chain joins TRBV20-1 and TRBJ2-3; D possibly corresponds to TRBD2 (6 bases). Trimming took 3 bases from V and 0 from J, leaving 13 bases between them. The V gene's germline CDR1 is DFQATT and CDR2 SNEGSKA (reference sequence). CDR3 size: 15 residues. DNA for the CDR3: TGCAGTGCTAGTACCTCCGGGACTAGCACAGATACGCAGTATTTT. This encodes CSASTSGTSTDTQYF.

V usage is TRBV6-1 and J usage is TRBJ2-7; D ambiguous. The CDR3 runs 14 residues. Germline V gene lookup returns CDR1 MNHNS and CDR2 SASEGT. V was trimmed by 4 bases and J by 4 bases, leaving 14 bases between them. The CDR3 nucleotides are TGTGCCAGCAGTGCATCCCCGGTGGGTTACGAGCAGTACTTC. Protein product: CASSASPVGYEQYF.

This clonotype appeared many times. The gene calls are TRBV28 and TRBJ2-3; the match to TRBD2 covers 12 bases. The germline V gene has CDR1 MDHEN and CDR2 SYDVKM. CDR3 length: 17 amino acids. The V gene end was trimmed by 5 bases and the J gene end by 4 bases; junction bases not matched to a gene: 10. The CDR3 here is CASSTPTSGSTSDTQYF. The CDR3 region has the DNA TGTGCCAGCAGTACCCCGACTAGCGGGAGTACCTCAGATACGCAGTATTTT.

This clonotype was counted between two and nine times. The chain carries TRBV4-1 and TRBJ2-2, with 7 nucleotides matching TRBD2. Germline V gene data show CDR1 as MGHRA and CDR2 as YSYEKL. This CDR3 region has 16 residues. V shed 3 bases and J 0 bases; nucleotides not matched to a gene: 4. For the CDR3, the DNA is TGCGCCAGCAGCCAGAGACTAGCAACGAACACCGGGGAGCTGTTTTTT. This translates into CASSQRLATNTGELFF.

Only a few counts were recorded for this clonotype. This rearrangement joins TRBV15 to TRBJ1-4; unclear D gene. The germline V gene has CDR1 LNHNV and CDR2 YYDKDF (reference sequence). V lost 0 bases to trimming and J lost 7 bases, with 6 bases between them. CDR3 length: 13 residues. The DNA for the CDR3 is TGTGCCACCAGCAGAGATAATGGTGAAAAACTGTTTTTT. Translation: CATSRDNGEKLFF. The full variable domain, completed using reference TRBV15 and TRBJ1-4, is DAMVIQNPRYQVTQFGKPVTLSCSQTLNHNVMYWYQQKSSQAPKLLFHYYDKDFNNEADTPDNFQSRRPNTSFCFLDIRSPGLGDTAMYLCATSRDNGEKLFFGSGTQLSVL.